The sample holds many counts of the clone carrying this TCR beta chain. Its specificity is unknown. This record comes from a study of human T cells and chemical hapten exposure. Study background: Patch tests delivered 0.01% DPC to the upper back and were evaluated at 6 days. Overall study findings and caveats: As patch test score rose, PT1 expanded TCR counts tended to rise as well. Expanded TCRs produced significantly more large CDR3 similarity clusters than controls did. Because they had alopecia, donors may respond immunologically unlike healthy people.

This CDR3 contains 14 residues. V lost 6 bases and J lost 7; bases outside the gene matches: 9. Germline CDR1 is MNHGY and CDR2 is SVAAGI. Time point in this sample: pre-sensitization, week 0. Treatment here: therapeutic diphenylcyclopropenone sensitization with weekly scalp DPC. TCRdb itself ran the RACE reads through MiXCR, one entry per CDR3 protein. Of approximately 370,000 distinct CDR3 sequences listed, roughly 6% are singletons. The sequence was obtained from a woman younger than 35 with alopecia areata. Some clones in this sample may be carry-over from other donors' samples. Sample: whole blood, taken in connection with sensitization to the hapten diphenylcyclopropenone (DPC). The V call is TRBV6-9, the J call TRBJ2-5; 9 nucleotides line up with TRBD2. The CDR3 bases are TGTGCCAGCAGGAGAAGCGGGGGGTTAGGGACCCAGTACTTC. It translates to CASRRSGGLGTQYF.